The text below deals with one TCR beta chain. The germline V and J ends were trimmed by 1 base and 1 base, with 5 bases remaining between them. CDR1 SGHNT and CDR2 YYREEE come from the germline V gene (reference sequence). CDR3 size: 14 residues. The source of the sample is a study of control samples from healthy donors and cancer patients. This table comes from immunoSEQ multiplex PCR, and its TCRdb copy is limited to in-frame clones, with some not included. Among over 100,000 clones listed, roughly 92% were seen once. Material for sequencing was blood. This sequence was found in a man between 18 and 35 years old in good health. The chain has TRBV5-4 and TRBJ2-2; D uncertain. The CDR3 here is CASSLRLNTGELFF. The CDR3 DNA is TGTGCCAGCAGCTTGCGTCTGAACACCGGGGAGCTGTTTTTT.